This TCR beta chain was observed in a study of molecular identifiers for immune sequencing clone quantification. Study outcomes and limitations: Clones exceeding 20 RNA copies carried over 99% of effector molecules but under 1% of naive-cell molecules.

Methods described previously, with TCR primers listed, were used for bulk TCR libraries. TCRdb re-called the PCR reads through MiXCR, storing one row per CDR3 protein. The sample contains approximately 9,800 distinct CDR3 sequences, roughly 19% of which appear only once. Libraries used about 19,000 to 1,000,000 sorted naive CD8 T cells and 10%, 30% or 50% RNA input. Sorting isolated naive CD8 T cells as CD8+CD4-CCR7+CD45RA+ events. This clonotype was detected ten times or more. The antigen remains undetermined. Per the germline V gene, CDR1 is DFQATT and CDR2 is SNEGSKA (reference sequence). This CDR3 contains 13 residues. V lost 3 bases, J lost 0 bases, and 9 bases lay in between.

The V gene is TRBV20-1, the J gene TRBJ2-7; no firm D call. The sample consisted of naive CD8+ T cells from blood, with Jurkat cell RNA spiked in. Documented subset: FACS-sorted CD8+CD4-CCR7+CD45RA+ naive T cells. The TCR originated in a human donor in good health. Some libraries in this study had Jurkat cell RNA spiked in. The DNA of the CDR3 is TGCAGTGCTAGGGCCGGTAGCTCCTACGAGCAGTACTTC. Amino acid sequence: CSARAGSSYEQYF.